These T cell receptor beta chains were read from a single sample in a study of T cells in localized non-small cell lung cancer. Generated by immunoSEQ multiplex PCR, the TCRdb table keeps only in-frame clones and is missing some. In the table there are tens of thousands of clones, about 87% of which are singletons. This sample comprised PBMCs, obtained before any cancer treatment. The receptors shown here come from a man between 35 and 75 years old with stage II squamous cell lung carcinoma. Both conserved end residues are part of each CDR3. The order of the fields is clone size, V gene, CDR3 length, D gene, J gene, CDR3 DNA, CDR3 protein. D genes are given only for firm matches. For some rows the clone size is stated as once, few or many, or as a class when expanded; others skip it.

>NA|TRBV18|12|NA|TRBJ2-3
TGTGCCAGCTCACCAGTTACAGATACGCAGTATTTT
CASSPVTDTQYF
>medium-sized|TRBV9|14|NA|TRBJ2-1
TGTGCCAGCAGCGTAGAGGCAGGCGGCGGTGAGCAGTTCTTC
CASSVEAGGGEQFF
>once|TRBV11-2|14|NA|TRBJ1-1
TGTGCCAGCAGCTTAGTCGCAGGAAGCGCTGAAGCTTTCTTT
CASSLVAGSAEAFF
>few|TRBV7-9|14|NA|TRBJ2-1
TGTGCCAGCAGCTTAGATTCTTACGGGGGTGAGCAGTTCTTC
CASSLDSYGGEQFF
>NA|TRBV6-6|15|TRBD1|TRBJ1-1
TGTGCCAGCAGTTTGACAGGGGGAGGGAACGCTGAAGCTTTCTTT
CASSLTGGGNAEAFF
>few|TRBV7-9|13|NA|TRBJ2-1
TGTGCCAGCAGCCCCAACAGGGTCAATGAGCAGTTCTTC
CASSPNRVNEQFF
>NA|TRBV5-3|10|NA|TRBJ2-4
TGTGCCAGAAGCCCACCCATTCAGTACTTC
CARSPPIQYF
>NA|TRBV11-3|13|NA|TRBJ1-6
TGTGCCAGCAGCTTAATGAACAATTCACCCCTCCACTTT
CASSLMNNSPLHF
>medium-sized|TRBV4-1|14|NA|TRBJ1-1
TGCGCCAGCAGCCAAGGGGCCTTGGGGACTGAAGCTTTCTTT
CASSQGALGTEAFF
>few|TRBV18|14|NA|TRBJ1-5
TGTGCCAGCTCACCATCGGGAAGCAATCAGCCCCAGCATTTT
CASSPSGSNQPQHF